These T cell receptor beta chains were read from a single sample in a study of beta chain features in type 1 diabetes. Repertoires were generated with immunoSEQ multiplex PCR, while TCRdb's copy carries only in-frame clones and drops some. The table shows hundreds of thousands of clones, with 11% to 15% occurring only once. The sample consisted of naive CD4+ T cells from blood. The source is a man between 18 and 29 years old with type 1 diabetes. Each CDR3 is given with its conserved first and last residue. Fields, in order: V gene, J gene, clone size, D gene, CDR3 DNA, CDR3 protein. A D gene is named only where the DNA matches it firmly. Clone sizes are given selectively: once, few, many, or a class where the clone is expanded.

>TRBV6-1|TRBJ2-7|few|TRBD1
TGTGCCAGCAGTGAACCAAGGACAGGGGCCTACGAGCAGTACTTC
CASSEPRTGAYEQYF
>TRBV28|TRBJ2-5|few|TRBD2
TGTGCCAGCAGTTTATCGCGGGGGGCGGGGACCCAGTACTTC
CASSLSRGAGTQYF
>TRBV28|TRBJ1-1|many|TRBD1
TGTGCCAGCAGTTCGGGACAGGGGAACACTGAAGCTTTCTTT
CASSSGQGNTEAFF
>TRBV7-8|TRBJ2-5|few|NA
TGTGCCAGCACCCCTATCGGGACTCCAGAAGGAGAGACCCAGTACTTC
CASTPIGTPEGETQYF
>TRBV7-6|TRBJ1-5|few|NA
TGTGCCAGCAGCTCTCAGGGGAATCAGCCCCAGCATTTT
CASSSQGNQPQHF
>TRBV29-1|TRBJ2-2|few|NA
TGCAGCGCTCTCAGGGGTAACACCGGGGAGCTGTTTTTT
CSALRGNTGELFF
>TRBV29-1|TRBJ2-7|NA|NA
TGCAGCGTTGCTCCTTTCGCTGGGGGCGAGCAGTACTTC
CSVAPFAGGEQYF
>TRBV15|TRBJ2-5|NA|NA
TGTGCCACCAGCATCCCGAGGGGAGGCCTCGGGGAAGAGACCCAGTACTTC
CATSIPRGGLGEETQYF
>TRBV30|TRBJ1-1|NA|NA
TGTGCCTGGAGTTCGCAGGGGCGACCGAACACTGAAGCTTTCTTT
CAWSSQGRPNTEAFF
>TRBV23-1|TRBJ2-7|NA|TRBD1
TGCGCCAGCAGTTGGGCCAGGGGGTTCGACGAGCAGTACTTC
CASSWARGFDEQYF
>TRBV6-5|TRBJ1-1|NA|NA
TGTGCCAGCAGTTACGTACCTCGGGGGAACACTGAAGCTTTCTTT
CASSYVPRGNTEAFF
>TRBV7-9|TRBJ1-1|NA|NA
TGTGCCAGCAGCTTAGGCGTGGGGACTGAAGCTTTCTTT
CASSLGVGTEAFF
>TRBV7-9|TRBJ2-5|few|NA
TGTGCCAGCAGCTTATCGGGGGCGAAAGAGACCCAGTACTTC
CASSLSGAKETQYF
>TRBV13|TRBJ2-7|NA|NA
TGTGCCAGCAGCTTCTACCCCGCGAGCTCCTACGAGCAGTACTTC
CASSFYPASSYEQYF
>TRBV7-2|TRBJ2-5|NA|NA
TGTGCCAGCAGCTTTAAGACAGGGGAGGGAGAGACCCAGTACTTC
CASSFKTGEGETQYF
>TRBV28|TRBJ2-3|NA|TRBD2
TGTGCCAGCAGCCTAACTAGCGGGGAAGCAGATACGCAGTATTTT
CASSLTSGEADTQYF
>TRBV30|TRBJ2-3|few|NA
TGTGCCTGGACTGGCGAACTTCTCACAGATACGCAGTATTTT
CAWTGELLTDTQYF
>TRBV7-6|TRBJ1-4|NA|NA
TGTGCCAGCAGCTTAACCCCACAGGGTCTCAATGAAAAACTGTTTTTT
CASSLTPQGLNEKLFF
>TRBV9|TRBJ2-5|NA|NA
TGTGCCAGCAGCGTAGACCGGGCGGAGACCCAGTACTTC
CASSVDRAETQYF
>TRBV13|TRBJ2-3|NA|NA
TGTGCCAGCAGCCCAAGGAGGGGCACAGATACGCAGTATTTT
CASSPRRGTDTQYF
>TRBV18|TRBJ1-1|few|NA
TGTGCCAGCTCACCAGGGATCATTTTTATGAACACTGAAGCTTTCTTT
CASSPGIIFMNTEAFF
>TRBV10-2|TRBJ2-7|once|TRBD2
TGCGCCAGCAGTGCGTTGACTAGCGGGAGTCTTTTCTCCTACGAGCAGTACTTC
CASSALTSGSLFSYEQYF
>TRBV9|TRBJ2-2|NA|NA
TGTGCCAGTGTGTTGGGGCCCACCGGGGAGCTGTTTTTT
CASVLGPTGELFF
>TRBV29-1|TRBJ1-1|few|TRBD1
TGCAGCGGGGGACAGGGGTCTGGGACTGAAGCTTTCTTT
CSGGQGSGTEAFF
>TRBV27|TRBJ1-6|NA|TRBD1
TGTGCCAGCAGACTACGGGCAGGGGGTACTCATACCCCACCCCTCCACTTT
CASRLRAGGTHTPPLHF
>TRBV30|TRBJ2-3|few|NA
TGTGCCTGGACAATGGGTGTCACAGATACGCAGTATTTT
CAWTMGVTDTQYF
>TRBV4-3|TRBJ1-4|few|NA
TGCGCCAGCAGCCAAGATATAGGAGGCGAAAAACTGTTTTTT
CASSQDIGGEKLFF
>TRBV10-3|TRBJ2-3|NA|TRBD2
TGTGCCATCAGTTTTAGCGGGGGCACAGATACGCAGTATTTT
CAISFSGGTDTQYF
>TRBV13|TRBJ2-5|NA|NA
TGTGCCAGCAGCTTAGTCCAAGAGACCCAGTACTTC
CASSLVQETQYF